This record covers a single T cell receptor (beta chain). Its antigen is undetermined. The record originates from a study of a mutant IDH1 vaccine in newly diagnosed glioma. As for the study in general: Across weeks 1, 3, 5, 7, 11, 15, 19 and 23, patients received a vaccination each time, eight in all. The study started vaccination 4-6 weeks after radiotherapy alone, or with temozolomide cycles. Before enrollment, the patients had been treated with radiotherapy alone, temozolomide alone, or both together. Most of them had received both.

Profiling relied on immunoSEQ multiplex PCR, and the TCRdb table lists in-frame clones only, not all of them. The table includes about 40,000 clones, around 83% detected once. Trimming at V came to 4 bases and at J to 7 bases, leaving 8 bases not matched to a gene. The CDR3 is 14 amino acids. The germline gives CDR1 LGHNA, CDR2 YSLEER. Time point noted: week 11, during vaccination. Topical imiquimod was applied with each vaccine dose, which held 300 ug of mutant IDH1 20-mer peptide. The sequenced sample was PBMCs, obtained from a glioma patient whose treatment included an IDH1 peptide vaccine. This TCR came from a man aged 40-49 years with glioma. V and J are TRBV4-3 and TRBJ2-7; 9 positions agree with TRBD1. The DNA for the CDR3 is TGCGCCAGCAGCCCGGGGGACAGGGCGGGGGAGCAGTACTTC. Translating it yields CASSPGDRAGEQYF.